Shown below are 26 T cell receptor beta chains from a single sample sequenced in a study of blood T cell repertoires in COVID-19. Sequencing used immunoSEQ multiplex PCR; TCRdb keeps in-frame clones, though not all of them. The sample holds approximately 150,000 clones, 70% to 85% seen once. Sequencing used peripheral blood. The receptors shown here come from a man between 60 and 75 years old with active or convalescent COVID-19.

The V call is TRBV5-6, the J call TRBJ2-2, with D tentatively TRBD1 (5 bases). Trimming cost V 5 bases and J 4 bases, with 15 bases left between them. Germline V gives CDR1 SGHDT, CDR2 YYEEEE. The CDR3 spans 15 residues. The CDR3 protein is CASRWGSEGTGELFF. For the CDR3, the DNA is TGTGCCAGCAGATGGGGCTCAGAAGGCACCGGGGAGCTGTTTTTT.

V is TRBV12-3 or TRBV12-4 and J is TRBJ1-1; weak D call: TRBD1 (5 bases). Trimming removed 5 bases from V and 5 bases from J, with 12 bases in between. This CDR3 region has 13 residues. The CDR3 reads CASSPGIRTEAFF. The CDR3 coding sequence is TGTGCCAGCAGTCCAGGGATCCGGACTGAAGCTTTCTTT.

The chain carries TRBV19 and TRBJ1-1; no firm D call. CDR1 LNHDA and CDR2 SQIVND come from the germline V gene (reference sequence). The length of the CDR3 is 13 residues. Trimming pared 5 bases from V and 1 base from J, leaving 8 bases between. CDR3 loop: CASSPNRNTEAFF. The CDR3 DNA is TGTGCCAGTAGTCCAAACAGGAACACTGAAGCTTTCTTT.

This clone was observed a handful of times. The genes are TRBV7-8 and TRBJ1-4, with 8 bases aligning to TRBD1. J lost 5 bases, V lost 5 bases, and 7 bases had no gene match. The CDR3 loop spans 15 amino acids. Germline values: CDR1 SGHVS, CDR2 FQNEAQ. The CDR3 reads CASSTRQGINEKLFF. The CDR3 region has the DNA TGTGCCAGCAGCACCCGACAGGGGATAAATGAAAAACTGTTTTTT.

V is TRBV6-1 and J is TRBJ1-2; TRBD1 aligns across 8 bases. This CDR3 contains 16 residues. Looked up from germline, CDR1 is MNHNS and CDR2 is SASEGT. Trimming at V came to 4 bases and at J to 5 bases, leaving 12 bases not matched to a gene. The CDR3 DNA sequence: TGTGCCAGCAGTGGGGCAGGGGGCGAGAATAGATATGGCTACACCTTC. Encoded protein: CASSGAGGENRYGYTF.

As DNA, the CDR3 is TGTGCCAGCTCACCAGGGACAGGGTTGGTCACTGAAGCTTTCTTT. It yields the protein CASSPGTGLVTEAFF. V and J are TRBV18 and TRBJ1-1; 9 bases are shared with TRBD1. The CDR3 covers 15 residues. The junction had 5 bases not matched to a gene; V was cut back by 2 bases and J by 4 bases. Germline V gene lookup returns CDR1 KGHSH and CDR2 LQKENI.

Only a few counts were recorded for this clone. The chain recombines TRBV30 with TRBJ2-5; D is uncertain. Germline assignment: CDR1 GTSNPN and CDR2 SVGIG (reference sequence). This CDR3 is built from 12 residues. V shed 5 bases and J shed 4 bases, with 11 bases lying between them. The CDR3 region is CAWAPSPETQYF. The CDR3 nucleotides are TGTGCCTGGGCCCCGAGCCCAGAGACCCAGTACTTC.

The rearrangement links TRBV27 to TRBJ2-1; TRBD2 matches at 13 bases. The ends lost 5 bases at V and 6 bases at J; junction bases unmatched: 10. Germline CDR1 MNHEY, CDR2 SMNVEV (reference sequence). The CDR3 is 17 residues long. CDR3 sequence reads: CASSAPSGLAGSNEQFF. In DNA, the CDR3 is TGTGCCAGCAGTGCCCCCTCGGGACTAGCGGGATCCAATGAGCAGTTCTTC.

The chain links TRBV3-1 (or the pseudogene TRBV3-2) to TRBJ1-6; 8 bases line up with TRBD1. Germline-derived CDR1 and CDR2 are LGHDT and YNNKEL (reference sequence). The CDR3 has 14 residues. After removal of 0 bases from V and 9 bases from J, the junction contained 1 base not matched to a gene. The CDR3 DNA reads TGTGCCAGCAGCCAAGAACAGGGGGGTTCACCCCTCCACTTT. This sequence encodes CASSQEQGGSPLHF.

The V gene is TRBV6-6, the J gene TRBJ2-2, with 14 bases lining up with TRBD2. After removal of 5 bases from V and 5 bases from J, the junction contained 7 bases not matched to a gene. Germline loops: CDR1 MNHNY, CDR2 SVGAGI (reference sequence). The CDR3 runs 17 residues. The CDR3 loop reads CASSREGLAGVTGELFF. The DNA of the CDR3 is TGTGCCAGCAGTCGAGAGGGACTAGCGGGAGTTACCGGGGAGCTGTTTTTT.

This chain's CDR3 is CASSPEIEGLGSGSLYEQYV. The CDR3 nucleotides are TGTGCCAGCTCACCAGAGATTGAGGGGCTCGGGAGCGGGAGCTTGTACGAGCAGTACGTC. The gene calls are TRBV18 and TRBJ2-7; 8 nucleotides match TRBD2. J was trimmed by 4 bases and V by 2 bases; bases with no gene match: 22. In germline, CDR1 is KGHSH, CDR2 LQKENI. CDR3 size: 20 residues.

In this sample, this clone turned up a few times. The chain has TRBV4-3 and TRBJ2-5; 10 nucleotides match TRBD2. Unmatched junction bases numbered 8, after V lost 0 bases and J lost 7 bases. The germline V gene encodes CDR1 LGHNA and CDR2 YSLEER. CDR3 length equals 16 residues. Here the CDR3 DNA reads TGCGCCAGCAGCCAAGAACGAAGCGGGGGGGTCGGGACCCAGTACTTC. Its protein is CASSQERSGGVGTQYF.

V and J are TRBV6-1 and TRBJ1-2, with a weak D call TRBD1 (6 bases). The germline gives CDR1 MNHNS, CDR2 SASEGT. The V end lost 4 bases, the J end lost 1 base, and 13 bases lay between the germline ends. This CDR3 contains 15 residues. The CDR3 nucleotides read TGTGCCAGCAGTGTAGCAGGGGCCCTTAACTATGGCTACACCTTC. The encoded protein is CASSVAGALNYGYTF.

The chain has TRBV19 and TRBJ1-4, with 7 bases lining up with TRBD1. The germline CDR1 and CDR2 sequences are LNHDA and SQIVND (reference sequence). The CDR3 consists of 15 residues. V lost 5 bases to trimming and J lost 4 bases; unmatched junction nucleotides: 7. The CDR3 region is CASSADRESNEKLFF. The CDR3 DNA sequence: TGTGCCAGTAGTGCCGACAGGGAAAGTAATGAAAAACTGTTTTTT.

This rearrangement joins TRBV3-1 (or the pseudogene TRBV3-2) to TRBJ2-7; 14 positions match TRBD2. The CDR3 spans 15 residues. CDR1 and CDR2 (germline): LGHDT, YNNKEL (reference sequence). With V trimmed by 4 bases and J by 3 bases, 2 bases remained unmatched. The CDR3 is CASSRGTSGSYEQYV. DNA for the CDR3: TGTGCCAGCAGCCGCGGGACTAGCGGGAGCTACGAGCAGTACGTC.

The chain couples TRBV7-8 to TRBJ2-1; TRBD2 is a possible D gene (5 bases). Germline V lookup: CDR1 SGHVS, CDR2 FQNEAQ. Deletions cut 1 base from V and 9 bases from J, with 16 bases between. The CDR3 is 15 amino acids. For the CDR3, the DNA is TGTGCCAGCAGCTTAGGTAGACGAGGGCAAAGTGAGCAGTTCTTC. It encodes CASSLGRRGQSEQFF.

The genes are TRBV6-1 and TRBJ2-5; TRBD2 matches at 13 bases. The germline gives CDR1 MNHNS, CDR2 SASEGT. The CDR3 is 18 amino acids. V was clipped by 3 bases and J by 1 base; unmatched bases: 8. The CDR3, as DNA: TGTGCCAGCAGTGACCCCCTGGGGACTAGCGGGGCCCAAGAGACCCAGTACTTC. It codes for CASSDPLGTSGAQETQYF.

The chain uses TRBV18 and TRBJ1-2, with 8 bases fitting TRBD1. CDR3 size: 18 residues. CDR1 and CDR2 from the germline V gene are KGHSH and LQKENI. The trim removed 6 bases at V and 2 bases at J, leaving 17 bases unmatched. CDR3: CASSPTMSRGHFNYGYTF. The CDR3 DNA is TGTGCCAGCTCCCCTACCATGTCCAGGGGGCATTTCAACTATGGCTACACCTTC.

The chain couples TRBV19 to TRBJ1-1; TRBD1 aligns across 10 bases. After removal of 4 bases from V and 2 bases from J, the junction contained 4 bases not matched to a gene. Germline assignment: CDR1 LNHDA and CDR2 SQIVND (reference sequence). There are 15 residues in the CDR3. The CDR3 nucleotides read TGTGCCAGTAGTACCGGACAGGGGGGAAACACTGAAGCTTTCTTT. This encodes CASSTGQGGNTEAFF.

This sequence joins TRBV14 and TRBJ2-5; D remains ambiguous. This CDR3 comprises 13 residues. Trimming left V 3 bases short and J 2 bases short, with 7 bases between. Per the germline V gene, CDR1 is SGHDN and CDR2 is FVKESK. In nucleotides, the CDR3 is TGTGCCAGCAGCCATGTAGCACAAGAGACCCAGTACTTC. This translates into CASSHVAQETQYF.

This chain joins TRBV18 and TRBJ2-1; no clear D. Germline V lookup: CDR1 KGHSH, CDR2 LQKENI. V was trimmed by 8 bases and J by 3 bases, leaving 8 bases between them. CDR3 length: 12 residues. CDR3 sequence (DNA): TGTGCCAGCACAGAGAACTACAATGAGCAGTTCTTC. It codes for CASTENYNEQFF.

The gene calls are TRBV6-6 and TRBJ1-5, with 10 bases matching TRBD1. Trimming at V came to 2 bases and at J to 8 bases, leaving 3 bases not matched to a gene. Per the germline V gene, CDR1 is MNHNY and CDR2 is SVGAGI (reference sequence). The CDR3 is made up of 14 amino acids. The CDR3 sequence is CASSYGQGVEPQHF. CDR3 DNA sequence: TGTGCCAGCAGTTACGGACAGGGGGTTGAGCCCCAGCATTTT.

The chain uses TRBV2 and TRBJ2-3, with D possibly matching TRBD1 (5 bases). V was pared by 5 bases and J by 3 bases, with 18 bases between. The CDR3 contains 16 residues. CDR1 and CDR2 from the germline V gene are SNHLY and FYNNEI. The CDR3 sequence: CASSLAMTEETDTQYF. For the CDR3, the DNA is TGTGCCAGCAGTCTGGCTATGACAGAAGAGACAGATACGCAGTATTTT.

The gene calls are TRBV7-9 and TRBJ1-1; perhaps TRBD1 as D (6 bases). V shed 6 bases and J shed 5 bases, with 13 bases lying between them. Germline CDR1 and CDR2: SEHNR and FQNEAQ (reference sequence). CDR3 size: 13 residues. The CDR3 DNA follows: TGTGCCAGCAGTTTAACTCAGGGGACTGAAGCTTTCTTT. Translating gives CASSLTQGTEAFF.

This rearrangement joins TRBV6-2 or TRBV6-3 to TRBJ2-7, with TRBD1 matching over 10 bases. CDR3 length: 16 residues. J lost 3 bases, V lost 5 bases, and 10 bases had no gene match. Germline V CDR1 and CDR2: MNHEY, SVGEGT. The CDR3 DNA reads as TGTGCCAGCAGTACCCAGGACAGGGGGTCGGTCTACGAGCAGTACTTC. Its translation is CASSTQDRGSVYEQYF.

The chain recombines TRBV4-3 with TRBJ2-5, with 14 bases lining up with TRBD2. This CDR3 is 19 amino acids long. With 0 bases clipped from V and 0 bases from J, the junction kept 6 bases outside the gene matches. Germline values: CDR1 LGHNA, CDR2 YSLEER. As DNA, the CDR3 is TGCGCCAGCAGCCAAGAACCCGGACTAGCGGGGGGAAACCAAGAGACCCAGTACTTC. Amino acids: CASSQEPGLAGGNQETQYF.